The rows below give T cell receptor beta chains drawn from one sample of a study of blood T cells in healthy people across ages. TCRdb reprocessed the 5' RACE reads with MiXCR, giving one entry per CDR3 protein. The data hold about 970,000 distinct CDR3 sequences, with 51% observed a single time. Sequencing used blood. These receptors all come from a woman aged 60-75 years in good health. Each CDR3 is given with its conserved first and last residue. The order of the fields is V gene, CDR3 protein.

>TRBV9
CASSARDRGLWEQFF
>TRBV19
CASSMAAGNYEQYF
>TRBV5-1
CASSHGQTGTSYEQYF
>TRBV12-3/TRBV12-4
CASSLNYGGQFF
>TRBV27
CVSSSHREPAYWEQYF
>TRBV28
CASRAAPGVLEKLFF
>TRBV27
CASSFVGQIYEQYF
>TRBV4-2
CASSQDSGGQGRDSPLHF
>TRBV7-6
CASSLHKRDRERRGNEQYF
>TRBV28
CASRRGGTGLGYTF
>TRBV4-3
CASSQESHGGTQYF
>TRBV28
CASMSRGATDTQYF
>TRBV10-1
CASSLHRGLAGEYNEQYF
>TRBV9
CASTPGRVTSDTQYF
>TRBV20-1
CSARVGQGAPGYTF
>TRBV10-3
CAISPGNYNEQYF
>TRBV5-1
CASSILAGSLRETQYF
>TRBV2
CASKLEDSIYEQYF
>TRBV29-1
CSVDRQGLSNEQFF
>TRBV25-1
CASPGPLIESYGYTF
>TRBV11-2
CASSSWFNEQYF
>TRBV5-6
CASSLGTSPSDTQYF
>TRBV4-2
CASSQPGQGPEQYF
>TRBV28
CASTVSPYEQYF
>TRBV27
CASSSLGGQSSYEQYF
>TRBV25-1
CASGSGKGITNEKLFF
>TRBV15
CATSRDPRTNYSYTF
>TRBV7-2
CASSLGLGQGGGYTF
>TRBV6-5
CASSYSGLPNEKLFF
>TRBV28
CASSATGTGFGEQYF
>TRBV7-9
CASGSDGRETQYF
>TRBV5-1
CASSLAASEYNEQFF
>TRBV28
CASSVRTSGDEQFF
>TRBV2
CASRVLAGENNEQFF
>TRBV27
CASSLLASGVGSGANVLTF
>TRBV6-2/TRBV6-3
CASSHLPGQGHQPQHF
>TRBV20-1
CSARAPGLYEQYF
>TRBV6-5
CASSLRVGYGYTF
>TRBV3-1
CASTKGGTGGGEQYF
>TRBV5-1
CASSNRVSSYNEQFF
>TRBV7-2
CASSLEGESSYEQYF
>TRBV10-3
CASGLAGGPAQYF
>TRBV27
CASSVFRSDTQYF
>TRBV20-1
CSAPRGLGEAFF
>TRBV7-2
CASSLVLGLSLPSSYNEQFF
>TRBV6-5
CASSYLAGRNEKLFF
>TRBV12-3/TRBV12-4
CASSSVGRGIEKLFF
>TRBV27
CASSPWTGMGNQPQHF
>TRBV20-1
CSATPPRGSYEQYF
>TRBV5-1
CASSLVAGAPNEQFF
>TRBV5-5
CASSTLGTSTDTQYF
>TRBV6-1
CASSDTQGFYEQYF